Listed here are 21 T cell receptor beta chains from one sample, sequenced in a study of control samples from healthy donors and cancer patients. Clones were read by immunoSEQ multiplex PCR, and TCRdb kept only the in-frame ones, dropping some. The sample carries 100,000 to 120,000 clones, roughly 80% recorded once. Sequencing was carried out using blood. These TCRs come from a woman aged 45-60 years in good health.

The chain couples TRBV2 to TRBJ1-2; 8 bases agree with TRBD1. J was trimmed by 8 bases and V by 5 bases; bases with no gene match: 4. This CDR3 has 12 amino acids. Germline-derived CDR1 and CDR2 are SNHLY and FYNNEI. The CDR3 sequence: CASSSGGRGYTF. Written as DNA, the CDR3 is TGTGCCAGCAGTTCAGGGGGCCGGGGCTACACCTTC.

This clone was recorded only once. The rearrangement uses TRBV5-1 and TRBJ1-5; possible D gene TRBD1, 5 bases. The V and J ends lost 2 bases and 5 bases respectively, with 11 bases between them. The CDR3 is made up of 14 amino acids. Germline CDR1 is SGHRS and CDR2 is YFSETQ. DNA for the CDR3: TGCGCCAGCAGCTTAGACAGTACCGATCAGCCCCAGCATTTT. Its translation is CASSLDSTDQPQHF.

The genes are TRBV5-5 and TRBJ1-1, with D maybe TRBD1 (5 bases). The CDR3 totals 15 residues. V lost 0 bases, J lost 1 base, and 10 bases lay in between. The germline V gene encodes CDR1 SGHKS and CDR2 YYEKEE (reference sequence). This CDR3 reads CASSLGGGSNTEAFF. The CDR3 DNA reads TGTGCCAGCAGCTTGGGGGGCGGATCGAACACTGAAGCTTTCTTT. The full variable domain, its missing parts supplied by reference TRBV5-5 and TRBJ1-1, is DAGVTQSPTHLIKTRGQQVTLRCSPISGHKSVSWYQQVLGQGPQFIFQYYEKEERGRGNFPDRFSARQFPNYSSELNVNALLLGDSALYLCASSLGGGSNTEAFFGQGTRLTVV.

CDR3 nucleotide sequence: TGTGCCAGCAGCTCACAGGCGAACACTGAAGCTTTCTTT. Protein sequence: CASSSQANTEAFF. This chain connects TRBV6-4 to TRBJ1-1, with D perhaps TRBD1 (5 bases). The CDR3 has 13 residues. Deletions cut 6 bases from V and 1 base from J, with 9 bases between. Per germline, CDR1 MRHNA and CDR2 SNTAGT.

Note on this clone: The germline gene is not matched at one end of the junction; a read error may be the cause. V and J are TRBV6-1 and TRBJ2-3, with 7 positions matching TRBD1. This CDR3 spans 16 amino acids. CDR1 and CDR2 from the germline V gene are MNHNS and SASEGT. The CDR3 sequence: CASREVHRGRADTQYF. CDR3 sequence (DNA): TGTGCCAGCAGGGAAGTGCATAGGGGGCGAGCAGATACGCAGTATTTT.

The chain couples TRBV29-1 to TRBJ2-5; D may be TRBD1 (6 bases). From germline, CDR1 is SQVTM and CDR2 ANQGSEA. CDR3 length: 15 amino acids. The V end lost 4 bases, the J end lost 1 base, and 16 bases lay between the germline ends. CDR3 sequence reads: CSVVGSGAPQETQYF. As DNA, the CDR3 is TGCAGCGTTGTAGGATCAGGGGCACCCCAAGAGACCCAGTACTTC.

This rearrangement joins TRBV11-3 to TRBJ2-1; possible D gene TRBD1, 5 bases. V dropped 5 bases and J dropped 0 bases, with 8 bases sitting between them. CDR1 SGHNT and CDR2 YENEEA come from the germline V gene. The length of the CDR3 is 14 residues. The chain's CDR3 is CASSLDSSYNEQFF. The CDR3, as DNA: TGTGCCAGCAGCCTCGACAGCTCCTACAATGAGCAGTTCTTC.

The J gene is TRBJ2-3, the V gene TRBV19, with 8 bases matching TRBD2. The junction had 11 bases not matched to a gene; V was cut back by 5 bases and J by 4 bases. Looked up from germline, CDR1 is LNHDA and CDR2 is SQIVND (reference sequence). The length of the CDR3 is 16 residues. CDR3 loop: CASSVLVAGLSDTQYF. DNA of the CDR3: TGTGCCAGTAGTGTTTTGGTAGCGGGGCTCTCAGATACGCAGTATTTT.

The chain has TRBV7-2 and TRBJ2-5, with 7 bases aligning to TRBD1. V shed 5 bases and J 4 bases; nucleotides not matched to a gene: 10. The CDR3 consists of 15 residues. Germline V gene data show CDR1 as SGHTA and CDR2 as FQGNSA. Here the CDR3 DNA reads TGTGCCAGCAGCAAGACAGGGTACCTTAGAGAGACCCAGTACTTC. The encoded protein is CASSKTGYLRETQYF.

The CDR3 reads CASSRETGGDEQYF. The CDR3 region has the DNA TGTGCCAGCAGCCGCGAGACAGGGGGCGACGAGCAGTACTTC. The chain links TRBV5-4 to TRBJ2-7; 10 nucleotides match TRBD1. CDR3 length: 14 residues. Germline CDR1 SGHNT, CDR2 YYREEE (reference sequence). The ends lost 4 bases at V and 5 bases at J; junction bases unmatched: 6.

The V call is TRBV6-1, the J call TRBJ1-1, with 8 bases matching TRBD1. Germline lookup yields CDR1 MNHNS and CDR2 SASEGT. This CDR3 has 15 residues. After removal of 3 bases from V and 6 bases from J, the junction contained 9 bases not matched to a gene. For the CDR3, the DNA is TGTGCCAGCAGTGACCTAGGACAGGGCACCTCTGAAGCTTTCTTT. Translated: CASSDLGQGTSEAFF.

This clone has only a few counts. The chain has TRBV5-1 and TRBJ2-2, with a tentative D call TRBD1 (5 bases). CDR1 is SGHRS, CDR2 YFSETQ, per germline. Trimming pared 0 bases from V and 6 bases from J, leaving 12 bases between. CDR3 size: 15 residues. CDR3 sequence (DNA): TGCGCCAGCAGCTTGGGACAGACAGACTCCGGGGAGCTGTTTTTT. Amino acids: CASSLGQTDSGELFF.

As DNA, the CDR3 is TGTGCCAGTAGTACGGGGGGCTTTGAGCAGTTCTTC. Translation: CASSTGGFEQFF. The chain recombines TRBV19 with TRBJ2-1; possibly TRBD2 for D (7 bases). CDR1 is LNHDA and CDR2 is SQIVND in the germline V gene (reference sequence). V lost 4 bases, J lost 9 bases, and 10 bases lay in between. The CDR3 extends over 12 amino acids.

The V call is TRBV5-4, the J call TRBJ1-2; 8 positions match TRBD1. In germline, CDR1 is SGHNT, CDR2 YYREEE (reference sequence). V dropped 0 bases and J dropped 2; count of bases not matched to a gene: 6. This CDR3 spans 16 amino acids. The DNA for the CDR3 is TGTGCCAGCAGCTTGGGGCGACAGGGGCAGAACTATGGCTACACCTTC. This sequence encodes CASSLGRQGQNYGYTF.

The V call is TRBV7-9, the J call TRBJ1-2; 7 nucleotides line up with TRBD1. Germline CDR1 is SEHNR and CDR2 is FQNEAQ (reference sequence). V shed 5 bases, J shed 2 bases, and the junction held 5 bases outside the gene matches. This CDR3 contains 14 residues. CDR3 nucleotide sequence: TGTGCCAGCAGCCAAGGACAGGTGAACTATGGCTACACCTTC. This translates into CASSQGQVNYGYTF.

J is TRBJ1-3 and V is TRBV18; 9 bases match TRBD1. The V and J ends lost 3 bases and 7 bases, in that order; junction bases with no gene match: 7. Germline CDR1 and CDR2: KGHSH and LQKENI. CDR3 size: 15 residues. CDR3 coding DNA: TGTGCCAGCTCACCCCCGGGACAGGGTGGCAACACCATATATTTT. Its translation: CASSPPGQGGNTIYF.

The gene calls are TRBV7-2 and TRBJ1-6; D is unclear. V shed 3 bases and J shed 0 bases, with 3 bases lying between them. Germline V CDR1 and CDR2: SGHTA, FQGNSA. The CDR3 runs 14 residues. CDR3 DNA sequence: TGTGCCAGCAGCTTTAGCTCCTATAATTCACCCCTCCACTTT. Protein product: CASSFSSYNSPLHF.

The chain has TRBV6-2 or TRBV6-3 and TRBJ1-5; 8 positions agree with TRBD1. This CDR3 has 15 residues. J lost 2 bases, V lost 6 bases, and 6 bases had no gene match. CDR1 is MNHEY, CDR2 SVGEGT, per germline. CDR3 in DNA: TGTGCCAGCAGCCGACAGGGGTTAGGCAATCAGCCCCAGCATTTT. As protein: CASSRQGLGNQPQHF.

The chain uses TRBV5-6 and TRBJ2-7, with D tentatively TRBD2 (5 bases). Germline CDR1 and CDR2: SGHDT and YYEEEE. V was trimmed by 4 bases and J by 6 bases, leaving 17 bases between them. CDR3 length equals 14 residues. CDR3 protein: CASSLVEGSGEQYF. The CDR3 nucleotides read TGTGCCAGCAGCCTTGTCGAGGGCTCCGGCGAGCAGTACTTC.

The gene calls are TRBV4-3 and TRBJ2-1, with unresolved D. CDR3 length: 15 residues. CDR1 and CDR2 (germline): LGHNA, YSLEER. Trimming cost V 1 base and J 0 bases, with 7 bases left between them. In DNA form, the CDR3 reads TGCGCCAGCAGCCAAGGCGCGAGCTCCTACAATGAGCAGTTCTTC. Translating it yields CASSQGASSYNEQFF.

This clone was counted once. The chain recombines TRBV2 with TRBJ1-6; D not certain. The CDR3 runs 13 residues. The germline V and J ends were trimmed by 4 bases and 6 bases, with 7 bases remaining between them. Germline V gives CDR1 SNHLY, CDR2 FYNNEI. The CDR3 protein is CASSGQINSPLHF. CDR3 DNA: TGTGCCAGCAGTGGACAAATTAATTCACCCCTCCACTTT.